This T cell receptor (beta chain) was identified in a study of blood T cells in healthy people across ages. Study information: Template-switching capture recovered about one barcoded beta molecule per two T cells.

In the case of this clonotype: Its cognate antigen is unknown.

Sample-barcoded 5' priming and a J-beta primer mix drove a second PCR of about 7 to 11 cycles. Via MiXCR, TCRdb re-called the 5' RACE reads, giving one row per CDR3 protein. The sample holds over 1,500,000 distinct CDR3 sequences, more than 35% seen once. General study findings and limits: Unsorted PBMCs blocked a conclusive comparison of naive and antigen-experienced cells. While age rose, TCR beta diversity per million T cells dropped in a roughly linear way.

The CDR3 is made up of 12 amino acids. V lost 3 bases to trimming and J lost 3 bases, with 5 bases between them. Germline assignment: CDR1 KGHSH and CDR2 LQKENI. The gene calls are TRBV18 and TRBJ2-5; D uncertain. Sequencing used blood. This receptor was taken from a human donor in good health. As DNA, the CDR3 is TGTGCCAGCTCACCCCGTAAAGAGACCCAGTACTTC. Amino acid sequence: CASSPRKETQYF.